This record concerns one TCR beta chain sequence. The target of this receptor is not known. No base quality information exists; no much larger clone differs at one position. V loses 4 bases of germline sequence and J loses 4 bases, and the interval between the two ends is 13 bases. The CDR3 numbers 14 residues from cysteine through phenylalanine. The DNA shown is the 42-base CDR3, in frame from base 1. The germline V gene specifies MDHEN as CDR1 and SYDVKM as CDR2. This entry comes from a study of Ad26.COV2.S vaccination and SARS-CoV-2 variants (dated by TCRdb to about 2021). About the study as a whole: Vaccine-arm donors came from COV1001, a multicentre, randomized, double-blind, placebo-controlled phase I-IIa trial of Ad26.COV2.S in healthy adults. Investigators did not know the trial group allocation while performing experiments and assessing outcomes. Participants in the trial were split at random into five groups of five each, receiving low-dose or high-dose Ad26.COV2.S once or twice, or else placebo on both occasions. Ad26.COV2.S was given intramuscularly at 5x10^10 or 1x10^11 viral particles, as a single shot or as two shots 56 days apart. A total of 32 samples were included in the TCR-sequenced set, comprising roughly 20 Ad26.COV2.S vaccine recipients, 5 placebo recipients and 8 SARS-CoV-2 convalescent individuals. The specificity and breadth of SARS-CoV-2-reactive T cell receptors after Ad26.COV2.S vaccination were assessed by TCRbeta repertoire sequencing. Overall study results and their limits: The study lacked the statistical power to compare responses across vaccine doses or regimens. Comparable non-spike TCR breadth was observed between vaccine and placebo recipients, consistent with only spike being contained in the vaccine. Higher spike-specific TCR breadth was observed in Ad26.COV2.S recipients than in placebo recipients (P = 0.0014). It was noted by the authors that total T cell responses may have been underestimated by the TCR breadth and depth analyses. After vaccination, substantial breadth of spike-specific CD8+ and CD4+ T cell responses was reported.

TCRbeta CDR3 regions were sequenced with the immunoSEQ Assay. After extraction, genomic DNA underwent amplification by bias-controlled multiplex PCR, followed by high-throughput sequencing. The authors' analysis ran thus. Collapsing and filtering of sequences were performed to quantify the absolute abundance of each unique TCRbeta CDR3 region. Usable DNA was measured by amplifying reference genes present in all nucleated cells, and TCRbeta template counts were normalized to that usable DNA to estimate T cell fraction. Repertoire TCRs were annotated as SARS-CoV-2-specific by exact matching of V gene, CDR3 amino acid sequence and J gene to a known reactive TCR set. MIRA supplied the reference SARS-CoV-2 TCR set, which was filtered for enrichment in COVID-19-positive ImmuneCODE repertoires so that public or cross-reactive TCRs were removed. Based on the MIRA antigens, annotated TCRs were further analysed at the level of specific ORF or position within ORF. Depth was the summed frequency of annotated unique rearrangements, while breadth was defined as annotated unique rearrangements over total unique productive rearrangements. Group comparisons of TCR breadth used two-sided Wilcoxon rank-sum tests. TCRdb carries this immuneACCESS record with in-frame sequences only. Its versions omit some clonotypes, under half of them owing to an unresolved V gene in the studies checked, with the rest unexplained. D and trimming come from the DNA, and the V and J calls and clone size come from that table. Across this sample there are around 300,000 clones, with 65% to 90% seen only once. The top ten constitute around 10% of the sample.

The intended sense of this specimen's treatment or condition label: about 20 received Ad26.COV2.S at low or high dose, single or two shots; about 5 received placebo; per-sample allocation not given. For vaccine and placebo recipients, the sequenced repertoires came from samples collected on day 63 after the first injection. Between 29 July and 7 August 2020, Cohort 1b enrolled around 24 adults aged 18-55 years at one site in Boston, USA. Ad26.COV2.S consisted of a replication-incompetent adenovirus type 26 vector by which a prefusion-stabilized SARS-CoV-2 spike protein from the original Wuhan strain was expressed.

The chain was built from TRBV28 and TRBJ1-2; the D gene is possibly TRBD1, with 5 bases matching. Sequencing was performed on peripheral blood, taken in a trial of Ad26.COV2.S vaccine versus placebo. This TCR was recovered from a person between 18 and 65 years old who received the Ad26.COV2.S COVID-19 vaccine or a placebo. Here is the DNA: TGTGCCAGCAGTTGGGGGATTCCCAGCTATGGCTACACCTTC. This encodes CASSWGIPSYGYTF.